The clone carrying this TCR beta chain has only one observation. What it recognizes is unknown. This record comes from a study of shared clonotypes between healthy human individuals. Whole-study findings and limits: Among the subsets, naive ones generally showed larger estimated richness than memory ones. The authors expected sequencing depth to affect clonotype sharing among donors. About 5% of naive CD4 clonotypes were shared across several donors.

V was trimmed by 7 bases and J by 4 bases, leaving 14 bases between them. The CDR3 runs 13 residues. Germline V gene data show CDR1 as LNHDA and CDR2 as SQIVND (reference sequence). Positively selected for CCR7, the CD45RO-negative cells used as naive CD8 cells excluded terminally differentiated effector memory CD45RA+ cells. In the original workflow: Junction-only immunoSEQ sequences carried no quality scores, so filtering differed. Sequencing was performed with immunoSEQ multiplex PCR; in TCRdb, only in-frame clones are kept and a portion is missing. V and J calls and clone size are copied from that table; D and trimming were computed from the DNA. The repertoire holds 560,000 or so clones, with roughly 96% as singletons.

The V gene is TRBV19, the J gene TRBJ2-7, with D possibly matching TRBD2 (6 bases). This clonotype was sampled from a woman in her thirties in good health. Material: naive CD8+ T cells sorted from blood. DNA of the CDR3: TGTGCCAGTAACGTCGGGAGTGGGTACGAGCAGTACTTC. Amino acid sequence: CASNVGSGYEQYF.